This entry features one T cell receptor (beta chain) sequence. Its antigen is unidentified. Generated by immunoSEQ multiplex PCR, the TCRdb table keeps only in-frame clones and is missing some. Of some 170,000 clones in the sample, about 89% were seen once. The data stem from a study of cytomegalovirus exposure and HLA in healthy donors. Whole-study findings and limits: In a later analysis, first-cohort TCR clusters were found to tend to co-occur in the 120 or so validation repertoires.

Trimming took off 0 bases at V and 2 bases at J, with 5 bases between the two ends. Germline V gene sequence: CDR1 PRHDT, CDR2 FYEKMQ (reference sequence). The CDR3 has 14 amino acids. The specimen sequenced was PBMCs. This TCR was sampled from a man younger than 30 in good health and CMV-seropositive. This chain uses TRBV13 with TRBJ1-5, with D unclear. CDR3 amino acids: CASSLGRGNQPQHF. CDR3 bases: TGTGCCAGCAGCTTAGGGCGGGGCAATCAGCCCCAGCATTTT.